This T cell receptor (beta chain) is drawn from a study of shared T cell receptors in the human thymus. The protocol was immunoSEQ multiplex PCR, while the TCRdb copy is restricted to in-frame clones and leaves out a portion. The data hold more than 550,000 clones, with 70% to 90% observed a single time. The sample was also reused in another study, on human thymus T cells. That report adds: Usage of V and J genes appeared biased in thymic and blood repertoires.

This clonotype originated in a girl less than two years old with a congenital heart defect. Input material: thymocytes.

Here the CDR3 reads CASSLGVPPSSYEQYF. In nucleotides, the CDR3 is TGTGCCAGCAGCTTAGGCGTCCCTCCGAGCTCCTACGAGCAGTACTTC. The chain joins TRBV7-2 to TRBJ2-7; D remains unclear. V lost 1 base, J lost 0 bases, and 13 bases lay in between. In germline, CDR1 is SGHTA, CDR2 FQGNSA. CDR3 length: 16 amino acids. The full variable domain, with the rest looked up from reference TRBV7-2 and TRBJ2-7, is GAGVSQSPSNKVTEKGKDVELRCDPISGHTALYWYRQSLGQGLEFLIYFQGNSAPDKSGLPSDRFSAERTGGSVSTLTIQRTQQEDSAVYLCASSLGVPPSSYEQYFGPGTRLTVT.